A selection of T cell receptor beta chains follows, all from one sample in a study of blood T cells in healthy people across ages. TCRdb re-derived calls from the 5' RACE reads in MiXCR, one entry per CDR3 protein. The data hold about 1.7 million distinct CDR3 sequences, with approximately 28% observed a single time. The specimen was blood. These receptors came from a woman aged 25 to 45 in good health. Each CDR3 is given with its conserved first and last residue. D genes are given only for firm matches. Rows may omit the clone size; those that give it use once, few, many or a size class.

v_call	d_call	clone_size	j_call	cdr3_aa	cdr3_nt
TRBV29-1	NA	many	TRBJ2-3	CSAKGSTDTQYF	TGCAGCGCTAAGGGTAGCACAGATACGCAGTATTTT
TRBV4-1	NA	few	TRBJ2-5	CASSQARGGREETQYF	TGCGCCAGCAGCCAAGCGCGAGGGGGGAGGGAAGAGACCCAGTACTTC
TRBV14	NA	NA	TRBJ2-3	CASSPFRGFGTDTQYF	TGTGCCAGCAGCCCGTTCCGGGGATTCGGCACAGATACGCAGTATTTT
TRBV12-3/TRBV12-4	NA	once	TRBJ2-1	CASSLVSKQLF	TGTGCCAGCAGTTTAGTTAGTAAGCAGTTATTC
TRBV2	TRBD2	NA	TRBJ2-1	CASSRSSGSSHEQFF	TGTGCCAGCAGCCGGAGTAGCGGGAGTTCCCATGAGCAGTTCTTC
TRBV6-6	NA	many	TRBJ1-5	CASSYGGNSNQPQHF	TGTGCCAGCAGTTACGGCGGAAATAGCAATCAGCCCCAGCATTTT
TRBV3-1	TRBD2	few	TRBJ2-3	CASSHVIPGLAGGPDTQYF	TGTGCCAGCAGCCATGTCATCCCGGGACTAGCGGGGGGACCAGATACGCAGTATTTT
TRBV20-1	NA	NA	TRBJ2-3	CSARGGSADMQYF	TGCAGCGCTAGAGGTGGGAGTGCAGATATGCAGTATTTT
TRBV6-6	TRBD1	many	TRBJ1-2	CASSYSGTDYGYTF	TGTGCCAGCAGTTACTCCGGGACAGACTATGGCTACACCTTC
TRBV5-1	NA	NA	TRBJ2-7	CASSFSSAEQYF	TGCGCCAGCAGCTTTAGCAGTGCCGAGCAGTACTTC
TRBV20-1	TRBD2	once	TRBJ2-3	CSASQAGGTDTRYF	TGCAGTGCTAGTCAAGCGGGGGGCACAGATACGCGGTATTTT
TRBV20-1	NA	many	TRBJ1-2	CSASGDLIVYGYTF	TGCAGTGCTAGTGGGGACCTTATCGTCTATGGCTACACCTTC
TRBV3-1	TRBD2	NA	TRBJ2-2	CASSLSGGPGELFF	TGTGCCAGCAGCCTTAGCGGGGGCCCCGGGGAGCTGTTTTTT
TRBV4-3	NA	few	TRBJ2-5	CASSQDTGTEQYF	TGCGCCAGCAGCCAAGATACAGGGACTGAGCAGTACTTC
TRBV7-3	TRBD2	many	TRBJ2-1	CASSSSGGYEQFF	TGTGCCAGCAGCTCTAGCGGGGGGTATGAGCAGTTCTTC
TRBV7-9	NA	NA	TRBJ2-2	CASSLASHANTGELFF	TGTGCCAGCAGCTTGGCTTCCCACGCGAACACCGGGGAGCTGTTTTTT
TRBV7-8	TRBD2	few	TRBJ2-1	CASSSRLAGSLNEQFF	TGTGCCAGCAGCTCCCGACTAGCGGGGAGTTTGAATGAGCAGTTCTTC
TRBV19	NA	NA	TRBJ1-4	CASNQGSSPNEKLFF	TGTGCCAGCAACCAGGGTTCCAGCCCTAATGAAAAACTGTTTTTT
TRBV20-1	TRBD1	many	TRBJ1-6	CSATAGTANSPLHF	TGCAGTGCTACCGCCGGGACAGCTAATTCACCCCTCCACTTT
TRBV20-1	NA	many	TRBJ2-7	CSASQEYEQYF	TGCAGTGCTAGTCAGGAGTACGAGCAGTACTTC
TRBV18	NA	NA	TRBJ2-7	CASSQGTSSSYEQYF	TGTGCCAGCTCCCAGGGGACCTCCAGCTCCTACGAGCAGTACTTC
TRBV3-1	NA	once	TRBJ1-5	CASSQGFFSNQPQHF	TGTGCCAGCAGCCAAGGTTTCTTTAGCAATCAGCCCCAGCATTTT
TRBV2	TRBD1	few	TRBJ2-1	CASNPGQGYNEQFF	TGTGCCAGCAATCCGGGACAGGGGTACAATGAGCAGTTCTTC
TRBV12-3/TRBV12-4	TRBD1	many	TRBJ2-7	CASSAQGLGGYEQYF	TGTGCCAGCAGTGCACAGGGGTTAGGGGGCTACGAGCAGTACTTC
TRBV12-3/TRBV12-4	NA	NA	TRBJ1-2	CASSLAEFDINYGYTF	TGTGCCAGCAGTTTAGCGGAGTTCGACATAAACTATGGCTACACCTTC
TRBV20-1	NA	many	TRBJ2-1	CSARPGLVNEQFF	TGCAGTGCTAGACCGGGGCTAGTCAATGAGCAGTTCTTC
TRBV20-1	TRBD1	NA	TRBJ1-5	CSARAGTADHPQHF	TGCAGTGCTAGAGCTGGGACAGCCGATCACCCCCAGCATTTT
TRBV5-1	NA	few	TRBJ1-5	CASSAGGGPYQPQHF	TGCGCCAGCAGCGCCGGGGGGGGCCCATATCAGCCCCAGCATTTT
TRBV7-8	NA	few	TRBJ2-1	CASSRTYGYNEQFF	TGTGCCAGCAGCCGTACTTACGGCTACAATGAGCAGTTCTTC
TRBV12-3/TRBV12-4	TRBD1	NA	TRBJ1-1	CASSLRGTGDTEAFF	TGTGCCAGCAGCCTCAGAGGGACAGGGGACACTGAAGCTTTCTTT
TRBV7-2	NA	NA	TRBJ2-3	CASSYPTTGTDTQYF	TGTGCCAGCAGCTACCCGACGACAGGCACAGATACGCAGTATTTT
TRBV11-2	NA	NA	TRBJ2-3	CASSIRYSTDTQYF	TGTGCCAGCAGTATTAGGTATAGCACAGATACGCAGTATTTT
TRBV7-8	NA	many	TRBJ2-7	CASSLGGAMGYEQYF	TGTGCCAGCAGTTTAGGGGGGGCGATGGGGTACGAGCAGTACTTC
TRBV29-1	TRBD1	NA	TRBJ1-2	CSVEDAGRGPYGYTF	TGCAGCGTTGAAGATGCGGGCAGGGGGCCCTATGGCTACACCTTC
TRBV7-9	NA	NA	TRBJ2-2	CASSLARIWNTGELFF	TGTGCCAGCAGCTTAGCGCGTATTTGGAACACCGGGGAGCTGTTTTTT
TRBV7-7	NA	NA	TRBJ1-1	CELGTEAFF	TGTGAACTGGGGACTGAAGCTTTCTTT